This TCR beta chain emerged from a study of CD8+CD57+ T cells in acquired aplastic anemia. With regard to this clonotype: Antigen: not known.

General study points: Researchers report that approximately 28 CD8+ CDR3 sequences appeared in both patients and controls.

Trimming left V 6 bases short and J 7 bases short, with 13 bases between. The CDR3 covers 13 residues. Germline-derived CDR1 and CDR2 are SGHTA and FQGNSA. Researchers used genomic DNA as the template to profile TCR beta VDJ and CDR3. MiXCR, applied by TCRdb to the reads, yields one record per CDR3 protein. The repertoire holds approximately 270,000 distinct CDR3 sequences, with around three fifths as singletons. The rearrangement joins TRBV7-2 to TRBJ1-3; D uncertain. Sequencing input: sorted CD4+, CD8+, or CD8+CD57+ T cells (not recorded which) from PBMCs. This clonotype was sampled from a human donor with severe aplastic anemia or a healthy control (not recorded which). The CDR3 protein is CASSRQVTNTIYF. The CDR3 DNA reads TGTGCCAGCAGTAGGCAGGTGACGAACACCATATATTTT.